This T cell receptor (beta chain) was found in a study of cytomegalovirus exposure and HLA in healthy donors. The CDR3 has 14 residues. Germline V gene data show CDR1 as SQVTM and CDR2 as ANQGSEA. PCR employed 60 Vbeta and 13 Jbeta primers. Generated by immunoSEQ multiplex PCR, the TCRdb table keeps only in-frame clones and is missing some. In the table there are 220,000 or so clones, approximately 80% of which are singletons. J is TRBJ2-5 and V is TRBV29-1; D perhaps matches TRBD1 (6 bases). With the DNA end fitting TRBJ2-7 better, the J assignment may be wrong. The sequence was obtained from a man between 50 and 59 years old in good health and CMV-seronegative. Sequenced: PBMCs. The CDR3 region is CSVETQGMPYEQYF. The CDR3 coding sequence is TGCAGCGTTGAAACCCAGGGGATGCCCTACGAGCAGTACTTC.